This T cell receptor beta chain was identified in a study of T cell repertoires in cytomegalovirus infection. Study background: Both CMV infection and a matching HLA type were indicated by public TCR beta signatures. General observations from the study: Cumulative frequency of public TCR beta families picked out carriers of CMV plus the relevant HLA. HLA-C-restricted CMV-specific TCR beta clonotypes were dominant in the ex vivo response.

V lost 7 bases to trimming and J lost 4 bases; unmatched junction nucleotides: 9. The CDR3 loop spans 15 amino acids. As concerns this clonotype: Its target is not known.

TCRdb called the reads again in MiXCR, with one record for every CDR3 protein. Found here are fewer than 550,000 distinct CDR3 sequences, about 30% of them singletons; the top ten hold roughly 13%. The sample taken for sequencing was PBMCs. The clonotype originates from a human donor in good health (CMV status not recorded). Some clones in this sample may be carry-over from other donors' samples. V is TRBV12-3 or TRBV12-4 and J is TRBJ1-4; 7 nucleotides align to TRBD1. The CDR3 sequence is CASISGDSGNEKLFF. CDR3 coding DNA: TGTGCCAGCATCTCGGGGGACAGCGGTAATGAAAAACTGTTTTTT.